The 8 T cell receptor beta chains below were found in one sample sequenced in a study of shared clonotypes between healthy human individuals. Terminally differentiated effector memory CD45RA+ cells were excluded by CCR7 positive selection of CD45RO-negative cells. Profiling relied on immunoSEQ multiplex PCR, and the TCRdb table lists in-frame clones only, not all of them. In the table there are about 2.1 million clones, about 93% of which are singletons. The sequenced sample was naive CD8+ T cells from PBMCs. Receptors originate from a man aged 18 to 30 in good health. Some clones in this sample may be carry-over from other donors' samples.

The CDR3 loop is CARSEDRGVAGANVLTF. In DNA, the CDR3 is TGTGCCAGAAGCGAGGACAGGGGAGTCGCTGGGGCCAACGTCCTGACTTTC. The gene calls are TRBV5-3 and TRBJ2-6; TRBD1 aligns across 9 bases. TRBV5-3 is filed as an ORF, its function uncertain. The V and J ends lost 4 bases and 2 bases, in that order; junction bases with no gene match: 7. There are 17 residues in the CDR3.

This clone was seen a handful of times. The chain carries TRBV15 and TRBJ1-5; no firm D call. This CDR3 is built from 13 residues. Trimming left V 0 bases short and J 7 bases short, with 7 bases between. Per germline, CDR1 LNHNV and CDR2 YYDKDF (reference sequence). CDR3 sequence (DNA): TGTGCCACCAGCAGAGAAATACACCAGCCCCAGCATTTT. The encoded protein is CATSREIHQPQHF.

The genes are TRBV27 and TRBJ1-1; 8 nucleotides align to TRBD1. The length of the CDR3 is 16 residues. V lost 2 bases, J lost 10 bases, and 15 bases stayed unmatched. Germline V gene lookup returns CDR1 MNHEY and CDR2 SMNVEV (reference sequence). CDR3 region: CASSLAAFDRGFGAFF. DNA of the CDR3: TGTGCCAGCAGTTTAGCGGCCTTCGACAGGGGATTTGGAGCTTTCTTT.

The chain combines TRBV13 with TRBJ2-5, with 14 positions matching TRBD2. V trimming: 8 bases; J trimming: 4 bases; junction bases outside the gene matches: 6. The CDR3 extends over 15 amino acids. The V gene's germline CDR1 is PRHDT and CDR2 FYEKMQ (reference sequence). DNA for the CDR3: TGTGCCAGCTCCGGGACTAGCGGGGGCGGAGAGACCCAGTACTTC. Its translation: CASSGTSGGGETQYF.

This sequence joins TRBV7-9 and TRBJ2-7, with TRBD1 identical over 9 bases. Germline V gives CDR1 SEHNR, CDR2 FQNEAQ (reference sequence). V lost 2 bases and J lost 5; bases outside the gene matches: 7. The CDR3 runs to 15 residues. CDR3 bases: TGTGCCAGCAGCTTACCGGACAGGGGTACGCACGAGCAGTACTTC. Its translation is CASSLPDRGTHEQYF.

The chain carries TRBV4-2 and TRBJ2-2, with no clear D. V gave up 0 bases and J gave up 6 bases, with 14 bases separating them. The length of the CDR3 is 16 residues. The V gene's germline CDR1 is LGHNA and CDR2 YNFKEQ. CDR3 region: CASSQDSLGEAGELFF. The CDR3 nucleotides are TGTGCCAGCAGCCAAGATTCCCTTGGGGAAGCCGGGGAGCTGTTTTTT.

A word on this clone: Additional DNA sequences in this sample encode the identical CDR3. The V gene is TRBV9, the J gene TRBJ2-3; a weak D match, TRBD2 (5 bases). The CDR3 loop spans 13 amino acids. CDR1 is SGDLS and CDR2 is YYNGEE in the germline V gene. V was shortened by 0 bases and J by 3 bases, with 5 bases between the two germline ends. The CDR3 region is CASSVGLTDTQYF. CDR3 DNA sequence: TGTGCCAGCAGCGTAGGACTAACAGATACGCAGTATTTT.

This CDR3 reads CASSPTTETPETQYF. The CDR3 DNA reads as TGTGCCAGCAGCCCAACTACAGAGACTCCAGAGACCCAGTACTTC. The rearrangement joins TRBV7-9 to TRBJ2-5, with no clear D. CDR1 and CDR2 from the germline V gene are SEHNR and FQNEAQ (reference sequence). The CDR3 runs to 15 residues. The V end was cut by 5 bases, the J end by 4 bases, with 17 bases between.